The 14 T cell receptor beta chains below all came from one sample that was sequenced in a study of beta chain features in type 1 diabetes. Reverse transcription of all isolated RNA meant that expressed TCRB transcripts were sequenced. Repertoires were generated with immunoSEQ multiplex PCR, while TCRdb's copy carries only in-frame clones and drops some. The data hold about 390,000 clones, with over 8.5% observed a single time. These TCRs' antigens remain unknown. Study results and caveats: All four CD4+ subsets from Type 1 diabetes patients carried moderately but significantly shorter TCRB CDR3s.

Sequencing used central memory CD4+ T cells from blood. Source of these receptors: a man aged 30-40 years with type 1 diabetes.

To note about this clone: The sample contains more than one DNA sequence encoding this CDR3. This rearrangement joins TRBV19 to TRBJ1-1, with a weak D call TRBD1 (5 bases). The V end was cut by 5 bases, the J end by 5 bases, with 15 bases between. The germline gives CDR1 LNHDA, CDR2 SQIVND (reference sequence). CDR3 length: 14 amino acids. CDR3 in DNA: TGTGCCAGTAGTGTGGGACGGGAACGGACTGAAGCTTTCTTT. Translated, it gives CASSVGRERTEAFF.

This clone has just a few counts. The chain combines TRBV5-4 with TRBJ2-3; 7 bases agree with TRBD2. J gave up 6 bases and V 0 bases, and 10 bases lay outside the gene matches. The CDR3 consists of 16 residues. Germline V gives CDR1 SGHNT, CDR2 YYREEE (reference sequence). CDR3 sequence: CASSLAWGEGPDTQYF. DNA of the CDR3: TGTGCCAGCAGCTTGGCCTGGGGGGAGGGCCCCGATACGCAGTATTTT.

The V and J genes are TRBV5-4 and TRBJ2-3, with D perhaps TRBD1 or TRBD2 (5 bases each). Germline CDR1 reads SGHNT; CDR2 reads YYREEE (reference sequence). This CDR3 has 14 residues. The V and J ends lost 0 bases and 2 bases respectively, with 7 bases between them. The CDR3 DNA follows: TGTGCCAGCAGCTTGGCAGGGACCACAGATACGCAGTATTTT. Translated: CASSLAGTTDTQYF.

Remarks on this clone: The same CDR3 can be traced to other DNA sequences in this sample. The genes are TRBV5-1 and TRBJ2-3, with 7 bases fitting TRBD1. The length of the CDR3 is 14 residues. Unmatched junction bases numbered 4, after V lost 4 bases and J lost 2 bases. CDR1 and CDR2 (germline): SGHRS, YFSETQ. CDR3 residues: CASSPGQDTDTQYF. DNA of the CDR3: TGCGCCAGCAGCCCTGGACAGGACACAGATACGCAGTATTTT.

This clone turned up a few times. This chain uses TRBV5-6 with TRBJ2-3; D gene uncertain. V lost 5 bases, J lost 0 bases, and 10 bases lay in between. Germline CDR1 and CDR2: SGHDT and YYEEEE. This CDR3 has 14 amino acids. In nucleotides, the CDR3 is TGTGCCAGCAGGATAGACCCAAGCACAGATACGCAGTATTTT. The encoded protein is CASRIDPSTDTQYF.

V usage is TRBV5-4 and J usage is TRBJ2-2, with 8 bases lining up with TRBD1. V lost 0 bases, J lost 6 bases, and 7 bases stayed unmatched. The germline V gene has CDR1 SGHNT and CDR2 YYREEE (reference sequence). The CDR3 sequence is 16 residues long. In nucleotides, the CDR3 is TGTGCCAGCAGCTTGGGCCTCAGGGGGCGCTCCGGGGAGCTGTTTTTT. Translated, it gives CASSLGLRGRSGELFF.

The table lists this clone with a few counts. The chain links TRBV6-5 to TRBJ1-4; D unresolved. Trimming removed 5 bases from V and 7 bases from J, with 11 bases in between. The CDR3 has 13 residues. Germline CDR1 and CDR2: MNHEY and SVGAGI. CDR3 nucleotides: TGTGCCAGCAGTCAGGATCAGTCTGAAAAACTGTTTTTT. Translating it yields CASSQDQSEKLFF.

This clone was seen a few times. The gene calls are TRBV7-2 and TRBJ1-5, with 7 bases that match TRBD1. The CDR3 length is 14 residues. V trimming: 4 bases; J trimming: 5 bases; junction bases outside the gene matches: 5. Germline-derived CDR1 and CDR2 are SGHTA and FQGNSA. This chain's CDR3 is CASSSSQGDQPQHF. CDR3 DNA sequence: TGTGCCAGCAGCTCCTCTCAGGGGGATCAGCCCCAGCATTTT.

A remark on this clone: The same CDR3 also results from other DNA sequences found in this sample. V usage is TRBV28 and J usage is TRBJ2-3; 8 nucleotides agree with TRBD1. Germline CDR1 reads MDHEN; CDR2 reads SYDVKM. Trimming at V came to 6 bases and at J to 4 bases, leaving 9 bases not matched to a gene. The CDR3 contains 15 residues. The CDR3 DNA is TGTGCCAGCAGCATAATACAGGGGGGAGCAGATACGCAGTATTTT. It translates to CASSIIQGGADTQYF. Based on the CDR3 plus reference TRBV28 and TRBJ2-3, the full variable domain is DVKVTQSSRYLVKRTGEKVFLECVQDMDHENMFWYRQDPGLGLRLIYFSYDVKMKEKGDIPEGYSVSREKKERFSLILESASTNQTSMYLCASSIIQGGADTQYFGPGTRLTVL.

In this sample, this clone turned up many times. The chain recombines TRBV29-1 with TRBJ2-7; no definite D call. From germline, CDR1 is SQVTM and CDR2 ANQGSEA. Between the trimmed V and J ends, which lost 4 bases and 4 bases, there was a span of 11 bases. The CDR3 loop spans 12 amino acids. CDR3 DNA sequence: TGCAGCGTTGGATTGGGGTATTACGAGCAGTACTTC. Its protein is CSVGLGYYEQYF.

This clone occurred a few times. V usage is TRBV18 and J usage is TRBJ1-1; D call uncertain. The CDR3 consists of 13 residues. V shed 3 bases and J shed 4 bases, with 9 bases lying between them. Germline V gene lookup returns CDR1 KGHSH and CDR2 LQKENI. The CDR3 protein is CASSPERATEAFF. Here the CDR3 DNA reads TGTGCCAGCTCACCGGAAAGGGCCACTGAAGCTTTCTTT. Looking up the rest from reference TRBV18 and TRBJ1-1 gives the full variable domain: NAGVMQNPRHLVRRRGQEARLRCSPMKGHSHVYWYRQLPEEGLKFMVYLQKENIIDESGMPKERFSAEFPKEGPSILRIQQVVRGDSAAYFCASSPERATEAFFGQGTRLTVV.

This clone was counted a few times. The chain carries TRBV30 and TRBJ2-2; the D gene is possibly TRBD1 (7 bases). The CDR3 runs 15 residues. Germline V gives CDR1 GTSNPN, CDR2 SVGIG (reference sequence). The ends were cut back, 3 bases at V and 2 bases at J, with 13 bases in the middle. CDR3 loop: CAWRVRDRNTGELFF. CDR3 coding DNA: TGTGCCTGGAGGGTGCGGGACAGAAACACCGGGGAGCTGTTTTTT.

The V and J genes are TRBV7-6 and TRBJ2-4, with D possibly called TRBD1 or TRBD2 (5 bases each). The V end lost 0 bases, the J end lost 9 bases, and 15 bases lay between the germline ends. The germline CDR1 and CDR2 sequences are SGHVS and FNYEAQ. There are 15 residues in the CDR3. CDR3 region: CASSLAGPGDLIQYF. In DNA form, the CDR3 reads TGTGCCAGCAGCTTAGCGGGGCCCGGGGACCTCATTCAGTACTTC.

The V and J genes are TRBV6-1 and TRBJ1-2; 8 nucleotides agree with TRBD1. The junction had 8 bases not matched to a gene; V was cut back by 7 bases and J by 4 bases. Germline V lookup: CDR1 MNHNS, CDR2 SASEGT. This CDR3 is built from 14 residues. This chain's CDR3 is CASTLGQGSYGYTF. The CDR3 DNA follows: TGTGCCAGCACTCTCGGACAGGGTAGCTATGGCTACACCTTC.